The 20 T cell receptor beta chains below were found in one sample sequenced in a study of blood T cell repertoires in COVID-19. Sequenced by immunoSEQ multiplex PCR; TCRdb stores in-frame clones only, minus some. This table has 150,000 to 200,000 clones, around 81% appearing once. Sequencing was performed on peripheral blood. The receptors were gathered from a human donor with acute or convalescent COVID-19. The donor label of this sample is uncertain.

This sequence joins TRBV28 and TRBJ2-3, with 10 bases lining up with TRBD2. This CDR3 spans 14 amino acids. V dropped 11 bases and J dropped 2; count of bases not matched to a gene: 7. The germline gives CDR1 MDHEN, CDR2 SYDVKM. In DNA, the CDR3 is TGTGCCGCCCTCACTAGCGGGATCACAGATACGCAGTATTTT. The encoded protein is CAALTSGITDTQYF.

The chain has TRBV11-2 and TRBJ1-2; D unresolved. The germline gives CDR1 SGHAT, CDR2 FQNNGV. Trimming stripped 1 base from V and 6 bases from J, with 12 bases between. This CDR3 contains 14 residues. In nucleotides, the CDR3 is TGTGCCAGCAGCTTAGTTCGCGATACTGATGGCTACACCTTC. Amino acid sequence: CASSLVRDTDGYTF.

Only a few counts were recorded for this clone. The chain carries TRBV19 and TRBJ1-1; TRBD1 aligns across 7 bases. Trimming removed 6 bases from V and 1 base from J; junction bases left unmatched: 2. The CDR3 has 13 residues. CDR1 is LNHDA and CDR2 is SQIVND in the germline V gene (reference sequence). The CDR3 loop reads CASSGQENTEAFF. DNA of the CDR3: TGTGCCAGTAGCGGACAGGAGAACACTGAAGCTTTCTTT.

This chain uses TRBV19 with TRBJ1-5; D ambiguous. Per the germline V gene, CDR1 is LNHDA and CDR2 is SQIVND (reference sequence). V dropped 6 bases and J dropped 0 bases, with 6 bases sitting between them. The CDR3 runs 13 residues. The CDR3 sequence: CASSGSSNQPQHF. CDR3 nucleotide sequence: TGTGCCAGTAGCGGTTCTAGCAATCAGCCCCAGCATTTT.

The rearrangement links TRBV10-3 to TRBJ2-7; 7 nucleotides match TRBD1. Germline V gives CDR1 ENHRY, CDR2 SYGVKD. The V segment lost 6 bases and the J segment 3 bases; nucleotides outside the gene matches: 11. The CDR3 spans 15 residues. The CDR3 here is CAISDRTGTSYEQYF. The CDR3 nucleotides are TGTGCCATCAGCGACCGGACAGGCACTAGCTACGAGCAGTACTTC.

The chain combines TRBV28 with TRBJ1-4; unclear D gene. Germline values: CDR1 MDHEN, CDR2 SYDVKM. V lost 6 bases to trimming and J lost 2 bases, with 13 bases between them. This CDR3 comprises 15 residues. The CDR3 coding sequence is TGTGCCAGCAGCCTGGCCGGACTGACTAATGAAAAACTGTTTTTT. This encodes CASSLAGLTNEKLFF.

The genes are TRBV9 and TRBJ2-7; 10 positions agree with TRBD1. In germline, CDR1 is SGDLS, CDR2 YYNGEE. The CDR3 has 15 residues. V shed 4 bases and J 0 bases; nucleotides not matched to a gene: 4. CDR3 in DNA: TGTGCCAGCAGCCTGGGACAGGGGAGCTCCTACGAGCAGTACTTC. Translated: CASSLGQGSSYEQYF.

Here the CDR3 DNA reads TGTGCCAGCAGGGGACAGGGTGGAGGTTTTGTTTATTACGAGCAGTACTTC. Translating it yields CASRGQGGGFVYYEQYF. The chain is built from TRBV2 and TRBJ2-7, with 9 bases lining up with TRBD1. The V segment lost 6 bases and the J segment 4 bases; nucleotides outside the gene matches: 16. The CDR3 has 17 residues. From germline, CDR1 is SNHLY and CDR2 FYNNEI.

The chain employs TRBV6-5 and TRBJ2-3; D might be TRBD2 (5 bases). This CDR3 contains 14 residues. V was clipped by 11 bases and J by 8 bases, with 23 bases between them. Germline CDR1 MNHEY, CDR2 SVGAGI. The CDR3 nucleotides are TGTGCCCTTGATGACGGCAGAGCGGTTGGTACGCAGTATTTT. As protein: CALDDGRAVGTQYF.

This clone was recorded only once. The CDR3 sequence is CASSVGVAGDPFLLEQYF. CDR3 DNA: TGTGCCAGCAGCGTAGGGGTAGCGGGAGACCCTTTTCTTCTCGAGCAGTACTTC. V and J are TRBV9 and TRBJ2-7; 9 nucleotides line up with TRBD2. Germline CDR1 and CDR2: SGDLS and YYNGEE. This CDR3 contains 18 residues. The V gene end was trimmed by 0 bases and the J gene end by 6 bases; junction bases not matched to a gene: 16.

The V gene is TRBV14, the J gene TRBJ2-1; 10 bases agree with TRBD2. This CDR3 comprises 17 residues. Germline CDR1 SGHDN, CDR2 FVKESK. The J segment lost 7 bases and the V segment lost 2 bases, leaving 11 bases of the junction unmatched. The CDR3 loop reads CASSQPLIAGGPNEQFF. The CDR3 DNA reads TGTGCCAGCAGCCAACCTCTTATAGCGGGGGGCCCAAATGAGCAGTTCTTC.

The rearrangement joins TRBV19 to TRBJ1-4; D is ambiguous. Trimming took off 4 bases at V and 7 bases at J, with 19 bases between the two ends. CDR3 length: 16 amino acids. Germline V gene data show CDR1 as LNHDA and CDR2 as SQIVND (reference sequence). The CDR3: CASSTPTGSWVEKLFF. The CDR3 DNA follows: TGTGCCAGTAGTACTCCTACCGGGAGCTGGGTTGAAAAACTGTTTTTT.

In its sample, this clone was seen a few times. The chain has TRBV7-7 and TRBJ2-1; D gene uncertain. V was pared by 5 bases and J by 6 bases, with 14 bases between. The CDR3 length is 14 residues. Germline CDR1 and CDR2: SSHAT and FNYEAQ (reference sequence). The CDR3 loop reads CASSELLISNEQFF. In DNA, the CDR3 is TGTGCCAGCAGCGAGTTGCTAATCTCCAATGAGCAGTTCTTC.

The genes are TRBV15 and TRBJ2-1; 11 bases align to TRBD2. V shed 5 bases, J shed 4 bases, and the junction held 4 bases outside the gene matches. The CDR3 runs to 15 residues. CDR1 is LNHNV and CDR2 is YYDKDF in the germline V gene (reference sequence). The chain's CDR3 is CATSPTSGTYNEQFF. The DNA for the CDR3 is TGTGCCACCAGCCCGACTAGCGGGACGTACAATGAGCAGTTCTTC.

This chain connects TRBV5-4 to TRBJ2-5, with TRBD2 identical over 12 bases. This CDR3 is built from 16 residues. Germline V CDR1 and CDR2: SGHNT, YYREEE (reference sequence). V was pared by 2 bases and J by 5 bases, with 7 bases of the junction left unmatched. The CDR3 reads CASSFPTSGSGETQYF. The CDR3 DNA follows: TGTGCCAGCAGCTTCCCGACTAGCGGGAGTGGTGAGACCCAGTACTTC.

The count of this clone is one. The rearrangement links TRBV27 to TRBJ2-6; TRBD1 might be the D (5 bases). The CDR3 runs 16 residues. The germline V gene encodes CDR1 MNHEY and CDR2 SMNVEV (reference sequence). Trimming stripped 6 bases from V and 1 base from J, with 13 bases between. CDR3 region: CASRWAGMSGANVLTF. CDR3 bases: TGTGCCAGCAGGTGGGCAGGGATGTCTGGGGCCAACGTCCTGACTTTC. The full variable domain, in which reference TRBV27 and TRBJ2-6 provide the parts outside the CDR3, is EAQVTQNPRYLITVTGKKLTVTCSQNMNHEYMSWYRQDPGLGLRQIYYSMNVEVTDKGDVPEGYKVSRKEKRNFPLILESPSPNQTSLYFCASRWAGMSGANVLTFGAGSRLTVL.

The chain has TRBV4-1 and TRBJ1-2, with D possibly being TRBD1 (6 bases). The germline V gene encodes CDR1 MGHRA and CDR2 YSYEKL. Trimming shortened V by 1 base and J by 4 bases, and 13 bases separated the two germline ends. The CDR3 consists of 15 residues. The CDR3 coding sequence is TGCGCCAGCAGCCAAGCCGCGACAGGCCTCTATGGCTACACCTTC. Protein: CASSQAATGLYGYTF.

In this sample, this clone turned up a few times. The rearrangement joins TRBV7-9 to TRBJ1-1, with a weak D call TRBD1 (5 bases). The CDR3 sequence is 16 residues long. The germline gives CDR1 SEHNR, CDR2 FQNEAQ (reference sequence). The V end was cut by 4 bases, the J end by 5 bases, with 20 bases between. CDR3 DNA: TGTGCCAGCAGCTCCTTCCGGGCCCCCAAGGGGACTGAAGCTTTCTTT. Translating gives CASSSFRAPKGTEAFF.

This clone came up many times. The CDR3 bases are TGTGCCTGGAGTGTACTCCGGGGGACTAGACCGGGGAACATTCAGTACTTC. Translation gives CAWSVLRGTRPGNIQYF. This chain joins TRBV30 and TRBJ2-4, with 8 bases matching TRBD2. Germline V gene lookup returns CDR1 GTSNPN and CDR2 SVGIG (reference sequence). The ends lost 0 bases at V and 7 bases at J; junction bases unmatched: 14. There are 17 residues in the CDR3.

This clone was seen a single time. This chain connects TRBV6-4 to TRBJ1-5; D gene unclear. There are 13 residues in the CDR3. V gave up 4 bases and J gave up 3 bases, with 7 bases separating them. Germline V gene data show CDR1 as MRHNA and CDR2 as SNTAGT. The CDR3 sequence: CASSGEVNQPQHF. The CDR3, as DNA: TGTGCCAGCAGTGGGGAGGTCAATCAGCCCCAGCATTTT.